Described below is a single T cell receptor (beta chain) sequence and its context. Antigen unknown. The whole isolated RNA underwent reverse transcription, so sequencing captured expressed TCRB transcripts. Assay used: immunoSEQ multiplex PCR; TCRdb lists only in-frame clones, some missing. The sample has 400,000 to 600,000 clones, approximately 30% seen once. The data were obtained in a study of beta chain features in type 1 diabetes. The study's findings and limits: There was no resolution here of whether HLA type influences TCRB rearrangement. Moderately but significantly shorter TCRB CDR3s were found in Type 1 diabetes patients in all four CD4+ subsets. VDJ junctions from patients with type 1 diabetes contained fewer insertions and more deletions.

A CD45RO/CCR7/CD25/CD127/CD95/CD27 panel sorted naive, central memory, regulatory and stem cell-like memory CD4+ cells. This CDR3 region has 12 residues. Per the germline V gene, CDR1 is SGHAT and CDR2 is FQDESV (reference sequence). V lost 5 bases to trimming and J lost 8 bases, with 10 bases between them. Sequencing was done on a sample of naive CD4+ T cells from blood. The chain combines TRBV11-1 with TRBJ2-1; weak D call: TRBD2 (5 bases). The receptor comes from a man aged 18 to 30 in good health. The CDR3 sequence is CASSPLRDEQFF. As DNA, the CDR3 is TGTGCCAGCAGCCCTTTGCGGGATGAGCAGTTCTTC.